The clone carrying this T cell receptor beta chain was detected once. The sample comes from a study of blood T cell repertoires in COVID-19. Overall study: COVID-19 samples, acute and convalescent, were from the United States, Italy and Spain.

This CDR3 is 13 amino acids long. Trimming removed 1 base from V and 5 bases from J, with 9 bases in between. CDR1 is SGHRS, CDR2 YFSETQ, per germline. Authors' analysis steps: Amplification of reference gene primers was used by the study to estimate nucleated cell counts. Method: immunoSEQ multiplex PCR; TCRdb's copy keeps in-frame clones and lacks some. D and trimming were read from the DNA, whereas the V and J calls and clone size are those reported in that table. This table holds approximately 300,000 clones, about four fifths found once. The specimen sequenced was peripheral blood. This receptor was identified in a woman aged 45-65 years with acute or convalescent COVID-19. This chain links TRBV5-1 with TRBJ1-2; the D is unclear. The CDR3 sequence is CASSLNVGYGYTF. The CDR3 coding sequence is TGCGCCAGCAGCTTGAACGTCGGGTATGGCTACACCTTC. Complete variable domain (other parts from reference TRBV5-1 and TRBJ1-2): KAGVTQTPRYLIKTRGQQVTLSCSPISGHRSVSWYQQTPGQGLQFLFEYFSETQRNKGNFPGRFSGRQFSNSRSEMNVSTLELGDSALYLCASSLNVGYGYTFGSGTRLTVV.